The clone carrying this T cell receptor beta chain was detected many times. Its antigen is still unknown. These data belong to a study of T cell responses to AZD1222 COVID-19 vaccine. The study, taken as a whole, reports: Repertoire samples came only from after the peak T cell response. Mostly white British, mostly female donors; authors suggested clonal diversity may be underestimated.

Produced via immunoSEQ multiplex PCR; TCRdb's table is partial and in-frame only. The top ten clones hold about 6% of a sample with 150,000 to 200,000 clones, 85% to 90% of them seen once. Material: peripheral blood, obtained on day 0 of AZD1222 vaccination. The receptor comes from an adult in good health.

The DNA for the CDR3 is TGTGCCAGCAGCCTTCCGGGACGGTCCTACGAGCAGTACTTC. This gives the protein CASSLPGRSYEQYF. The V and J genes are TRBV7-9 and TRBJ2-7; D is perhaps TRBD1 or TRBD2 (5 bases each). In germline, CDR1 is SEHNR, CDR2 FQNEAQ (reference sequence). Trimming shortened V by 5 bases and J by 1 base, and 12 bases separated the two germline ends. CDR3 length equals 14 residues.